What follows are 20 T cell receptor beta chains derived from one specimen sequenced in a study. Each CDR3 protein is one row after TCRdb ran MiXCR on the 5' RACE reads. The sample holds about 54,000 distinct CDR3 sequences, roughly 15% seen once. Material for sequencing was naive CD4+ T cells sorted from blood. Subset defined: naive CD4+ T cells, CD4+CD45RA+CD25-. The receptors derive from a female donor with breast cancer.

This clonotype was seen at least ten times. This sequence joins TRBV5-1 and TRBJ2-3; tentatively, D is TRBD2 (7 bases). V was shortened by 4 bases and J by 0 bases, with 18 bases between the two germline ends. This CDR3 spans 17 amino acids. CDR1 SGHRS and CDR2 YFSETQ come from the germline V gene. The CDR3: CASSPPQGGSSTDTQYF. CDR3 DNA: TGCGCCAGCAGCCCACCACAGGGAGGGTCTAGCACAGATACGCAGTATTTT.

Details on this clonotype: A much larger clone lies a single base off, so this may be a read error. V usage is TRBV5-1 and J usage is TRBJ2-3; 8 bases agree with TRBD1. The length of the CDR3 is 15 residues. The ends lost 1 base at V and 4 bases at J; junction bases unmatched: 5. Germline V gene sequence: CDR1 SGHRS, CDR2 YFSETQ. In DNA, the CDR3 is TGCGCCAGCAGCTTGTACGACAGGGGATCAGATACGCAGTATTTT. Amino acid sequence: CASSLYDRGSDTQYF.

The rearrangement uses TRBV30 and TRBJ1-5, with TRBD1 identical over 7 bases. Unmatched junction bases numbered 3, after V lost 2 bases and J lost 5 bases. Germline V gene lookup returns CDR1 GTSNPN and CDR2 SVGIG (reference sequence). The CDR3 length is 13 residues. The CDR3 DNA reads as TGTGCCTGGAGTACAGGGGAGGATCAGCCCCAGCATTTT. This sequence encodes CAWSTGEDQPQHF.

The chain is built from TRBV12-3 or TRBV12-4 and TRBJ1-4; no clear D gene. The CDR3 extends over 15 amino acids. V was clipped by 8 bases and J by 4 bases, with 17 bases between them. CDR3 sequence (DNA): TGTGCCAGCGGTCTCAATTTCGAGGTTAATGAAAAACTGTTTTTT. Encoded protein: CASGLNFEVNEKLFF.

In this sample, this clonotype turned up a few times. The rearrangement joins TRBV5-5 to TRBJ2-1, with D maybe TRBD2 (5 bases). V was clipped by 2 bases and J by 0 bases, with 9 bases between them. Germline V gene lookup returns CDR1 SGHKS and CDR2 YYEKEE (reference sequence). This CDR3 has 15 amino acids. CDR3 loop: CASSLDGDSYNEQFF. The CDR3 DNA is TGTGCCAGCAGCTTAGACGGGGACTCCTACAATGAGCAGTTCTTC.

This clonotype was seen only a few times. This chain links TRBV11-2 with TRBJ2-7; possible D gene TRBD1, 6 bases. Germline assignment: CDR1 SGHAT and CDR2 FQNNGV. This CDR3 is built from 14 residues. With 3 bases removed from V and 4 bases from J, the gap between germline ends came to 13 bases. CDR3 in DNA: TGTGCCAGCAGCTTTGCATCAGGGGTTTACGAGCAGTACTTC. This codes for CASSFASGVYEQYF.

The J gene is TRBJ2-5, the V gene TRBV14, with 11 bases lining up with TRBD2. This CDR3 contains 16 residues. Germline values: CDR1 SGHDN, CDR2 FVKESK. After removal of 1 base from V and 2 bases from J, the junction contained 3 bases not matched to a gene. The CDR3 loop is CASSQGTSGSQETQYF. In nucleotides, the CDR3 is TGTGCCAGCAGCCAAGGGACTAGCGGGTCTCAAGAGACCCAGTACTTC.

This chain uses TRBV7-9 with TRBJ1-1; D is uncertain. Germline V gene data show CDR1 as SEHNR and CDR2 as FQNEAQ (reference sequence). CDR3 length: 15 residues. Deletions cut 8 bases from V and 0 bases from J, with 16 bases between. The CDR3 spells CASQAAVGLNTEAFF. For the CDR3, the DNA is TGTGCCAGCCAAGCAGCAGTCGGATTGAACACTGAAGCTTTCTTT.

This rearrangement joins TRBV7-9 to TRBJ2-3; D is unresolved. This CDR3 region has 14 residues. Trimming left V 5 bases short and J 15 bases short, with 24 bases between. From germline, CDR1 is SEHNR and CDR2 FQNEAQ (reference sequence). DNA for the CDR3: TGTGCCAGCAGCGCCTGGGATACGCCGTCTCTGGCATATTTT. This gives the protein CASSAWDTPSLAYF.

The CDR3 DNA follows: TGTGCCAGCAGTTTGGGGGACAGGGATAATTCACCCCTCCACTTT. This codes for CASSLGDRDNSPLHF. The rearrangement uses TRBV12-3 or TRBV12-4 and TRBJ1-6, with TRBD1 identical over 9 bases. The V gene end was trimmed by 3 bases and the J gene end by 5 bases; junction bases not matched to a gene: 2. The CDR3 runs 15 residues.

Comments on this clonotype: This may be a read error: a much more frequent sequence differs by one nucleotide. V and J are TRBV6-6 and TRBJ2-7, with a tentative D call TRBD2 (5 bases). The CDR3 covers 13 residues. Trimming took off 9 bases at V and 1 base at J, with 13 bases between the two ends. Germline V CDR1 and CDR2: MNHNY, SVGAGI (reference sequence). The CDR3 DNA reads TGTGCCAGGGGCCAGGACTTTTCCTACGAGCAGTACTTC. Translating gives CARGQDFSYEQYF.

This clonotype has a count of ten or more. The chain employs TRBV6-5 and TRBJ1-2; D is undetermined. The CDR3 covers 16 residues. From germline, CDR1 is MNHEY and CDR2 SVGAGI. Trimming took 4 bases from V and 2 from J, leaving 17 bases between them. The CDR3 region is CASSSHGTNPNYGYTF. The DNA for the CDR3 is TGTGCCAGCAGTTCTCATGGAACCAACCCGAACTATGGCTACACCTTC.

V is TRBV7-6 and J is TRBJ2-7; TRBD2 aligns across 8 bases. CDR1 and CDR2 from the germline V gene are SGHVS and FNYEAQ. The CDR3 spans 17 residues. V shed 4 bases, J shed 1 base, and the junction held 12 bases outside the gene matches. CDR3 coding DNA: TGTGCCAGCAGCTCCTGGGGGGCGGGAGGTTCATCCTACGAGCAGTACTTC. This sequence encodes CASSSWGAGGSSYEQYF. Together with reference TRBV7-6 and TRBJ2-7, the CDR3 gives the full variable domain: GAGVSQSPRYKVTKRGQDVALRCDPISGHVSLYWYRQALGQGPEFLTYFNYEAQQDKSGLPNDRFSAERPEGSISTLTIQRTEQRDSAMYRCASSSWGAGGSSYEQYFGPGTRLTVT.

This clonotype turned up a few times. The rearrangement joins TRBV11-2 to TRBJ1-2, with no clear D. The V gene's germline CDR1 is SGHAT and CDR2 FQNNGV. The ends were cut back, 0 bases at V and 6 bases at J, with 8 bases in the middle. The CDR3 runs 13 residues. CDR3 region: CASSLDRRDGYTF. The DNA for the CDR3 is TGTGCCAGCAGCTTAGATAGAAGAGATGGCTACACCTTC.

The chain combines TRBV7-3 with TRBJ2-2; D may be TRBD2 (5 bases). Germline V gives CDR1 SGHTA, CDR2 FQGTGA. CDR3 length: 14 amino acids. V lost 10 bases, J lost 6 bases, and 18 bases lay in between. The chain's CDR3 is CAIPRGIRAGELFF. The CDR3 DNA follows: TGTGCCATCCCCCGAGGGATCCGGGCCGGGGAGCTGTTTTTT.

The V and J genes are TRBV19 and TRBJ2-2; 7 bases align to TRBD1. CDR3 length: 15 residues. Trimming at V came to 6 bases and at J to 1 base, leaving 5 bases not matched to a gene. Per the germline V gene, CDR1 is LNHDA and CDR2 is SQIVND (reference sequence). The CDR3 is CASSPTGRNTGELFF. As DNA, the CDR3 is TGTGCCAGTAGCCCGACAGGGAGGAACACCGGGGAGCTGTTTTTT.

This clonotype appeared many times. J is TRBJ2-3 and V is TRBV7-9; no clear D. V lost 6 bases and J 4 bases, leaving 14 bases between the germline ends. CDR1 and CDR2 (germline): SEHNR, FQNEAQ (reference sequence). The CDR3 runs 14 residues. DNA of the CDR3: TGTGCCAGCAGTCCCCCGGTCGGACCAGATACGCAGTATTTT. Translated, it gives CASSPPVGPDTQYF.

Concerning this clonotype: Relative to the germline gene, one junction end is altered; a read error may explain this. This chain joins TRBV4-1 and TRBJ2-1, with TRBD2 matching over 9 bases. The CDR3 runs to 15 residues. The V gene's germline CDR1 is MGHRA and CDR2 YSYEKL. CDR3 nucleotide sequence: TGCGCCAGCAGCCGAAGACTAGCGGAAGGGGATGAGCAGCTCTTC. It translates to CASSRRLAEGDEQLF.

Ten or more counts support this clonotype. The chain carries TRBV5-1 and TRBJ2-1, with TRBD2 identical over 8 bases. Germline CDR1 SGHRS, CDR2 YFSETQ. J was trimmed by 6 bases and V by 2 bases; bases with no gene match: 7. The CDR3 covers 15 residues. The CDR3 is CASSLIAGGINEQFF. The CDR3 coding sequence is TGCGCCAGCAGCTTAATTGCGGGAGGTATCAATGAGCAGTTCTTC.

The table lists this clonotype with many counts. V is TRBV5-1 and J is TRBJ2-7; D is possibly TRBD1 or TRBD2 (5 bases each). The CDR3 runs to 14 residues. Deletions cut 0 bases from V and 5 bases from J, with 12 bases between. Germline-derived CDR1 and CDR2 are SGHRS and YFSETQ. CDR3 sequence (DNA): TGCGCCAGCAGCTTGGAAAACCGGGGCGACGAGCAGTACTTC. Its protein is CASSLENRGDEQYF.